These 5 T cell receptor beta chains originate from one sample sequenced in a study of shared clonotypes between healthy human individuals. The table came from immunoSEQ multiplex PCR; TCRdb's copy has only in-frame clones and leaves some out. The sample shows about a million clones, roughly 70% of them seen only once. Sequencing was done on a sample of memory CD4+ T cells sorted from blood. The subset here: CD45RA-negative fraction. These receptors came from a man aged 18 to 30 in good health.

The table lists this clone with a few counts. V is TRBV9 and J is TRBJ1-2; maybe TRBD1 (5 bases). This CDR3 is 13 amino acids long. Germline assignment: CDR1 SGDLS and CDR2 YYNGEE. Trimming stripped 4 bases from V and 3 bases from J, with 10 bases between. The CDR3 loop reads CASSPRGDYGYTF. The CDR3 DNA follows: TGTGCCAGCAGCCCCCGGGGGGACTATGGCTACACCTTC.

J is TRBJ1-6 and V is TRBV9, with 10 bases that match TRBD1. This CDR3 is built from 16 residues. V trimming: 3 bases; J trimming: 6 bases; junction bases outside the gene matches: 6. Germline V gene sequence: CDR1 SGDLS, CDR2 YYNGEE. The CDR3 nucleotides are TGTGCCAGCAGCGCCGGGACAGGGGCAGGTAATTCACCCCTCCACTTT. Translation gives CASSAGTGAGNSPLHF.

This clone was detected once. The rearrangement links TRBV2 to TRBJ1-4; D perhaps matches TRBD1 (5 bases). The CDR3 covers 15 residues. The germline CDR1 and CDR2 sequences are SNHLY and FYNNEI. V was clipped by 4 bases and J by 2 bases, with 11 bases between them. The CDR3 reads CASSVRGGTNEKLFF. Here the CDR3 DNA reads TGTGCCAGCAGTGTTCGGGGGGGTACTAATGAAAAACTGTTTTTT.

The chain has TRBV2 and TRBJ2-3, with D unclear. The CDR3 extends over 11 amino acids. Per germline, CDR1 SNHLY and CDR2 FYNNEI. V was shortened by 8 bases and J by 0 bases, with 3 bases between the two germline ends. The CDR3: CASYSTDTQYF. The CDR3 DNA follows: TGTGCCAGCTACAGCACAGATACGCAGTATTTT.

This clone has just a few counts. The chain couples TRBV18 to TRBJ2-5; unclear D gene. Germline V gene sequence: CDR1 KGHSH, CDR2 LQKENI. Trimming cost V 4 bases and J 0 bases, with 12 bases left between them. The CDR3 totals 15 residues. This CDR3 is CASSLPGWYQETQYF. Written as DNA, the CDR3 is TGTGCCAGCTCACTCCCTGGTTGGTACCAAGAGACCCAGTACTTC. The variable domain in full, with the rest retrieved from reference TRBV18 and TRBJ2-5, is NAGVMQNPRHLVRRRGQEARLRCSPMKGHSHVYWYRQLPEEGLKFMVYLQKENIIDESGMPKERFSAEFPKEGPSILRIQQVVRGDSAAYFCASSLPGWYQETQYFGPGTRLLVL.